The TCR beta chain described here comes from a study of shared clonotypes between healthy human individuals. The protocol was immunoSEQ multiplex PCR, while the TCRdb copy is restricted to in-frame clones and leaves out a portion. The table lists approximately 2,200,000 clones, around 93% of them singletons. Germline-derived CDR1 and CDR2 are MDHEN and SYDVKM. Deletions cut 5 bases from V and 5 bases from J, with 14 bases between. This CDR3 contains 14 residues. Only CD45RO-negative cells positively selected for CCR7 counted as naive CD8 cells, so terminally differentiated effector memory CD45RA+ cells were excluded.

The sample was naive CD8+ T cells from PBMCs. This sequence originates from a man between 18 and 29 years old in good health. Some clones in this sample may be carry-over from other donors' samples. V gene TRBV28 combines with J gene TRBJ2-3, with D maybe TRBD1 (6 bases). The chain's CDR3 is CASSLPTGKDTQYF. In DNA form, the CDR3 reads TGTGCCAGCAGTCTCCCCACAGGGAAAGATACGCAGTATTTT.